Described below is a single T cell receptor beta chain sequence and its context. The data were produced by immunoSEQ multiplex PCR, yet TCRdb's version contains in-frame clones alone and is incomplete. The sample contains 140,000 or so clones, approximately 87% of which appear only once. The sample belongs to a study of blood T cell repertoires in COVID-19. With 3 bases removed from V and 0 bases from J, the gap between germline ends came to 15 bases. The CDR3 has 18 amino acids. The germline CDR1 and CDR2 sequences are SGHAT and FQNNGV. The sequence was collected from a woman aged 50 to 60 with active or convalescent COVID-19. Sequencing was performed on peripheral blood. The rearrangement uses TRBV11-2 and TRBJ2-6; D is possibly TRBD1 (6 bases). The CDR3 DNA follows: TGTGCCAGCAGCTTGAGGCTCCGGGACAACTCTGGGGCCAACGTCCTGACTTTC. This translates into CASSLRLRDNSGANVLTF.